Shown below are 32 T cell receptor beta chains from a single sample sequenced in a study of blood T cell repertoires in COVID-19. TCRdb's table, derived via immunoSEQ multiplex PCR, lists solely in-frame clones and lacks some. The repertoire has some 49,000 clones, 90% of them found once; the top ten carry around a fifth. The source material was peripheral blood. The receptors were sampled from a man between 65 and 85 years old with active COVID-19.

The chain uses TRBV29-1 and TRBJ1-1; D gene uncertain. The V end was cut by 7 bases, the J end by 4 bases, with 22 bases between. The CDR3 totals 15 residues. The germline CDR1 and CDR2 sequences are SQVTM and ANQGSEA. The CDR3 nucleotides are TGCAGCGGAACCGGTGATATGAGAGGTAGCACTGAAGCTTTCTTT. Encoded protein: CSGTGDMRGSTEAFF.

The sample holds one count of this clone. This chain links TRBV29-1 with TRBJ2-1; 7 bases agree with TRBD1. The ends lost 3 bases at V and 2 bases at J; junction bases unmatched: 1. The germline V gene has CDR1 SQVTM and CDR2 ANQGSEA. The CDR3 is 13 amino acids. The CDR3 coding sequence is TGCAGCGTTGACAGGGGGACCTACAATGAGCAGTTCTTC. This gives the protein CSVDRGTYNEQFF.

V is TRBV19 and J is TRBJ1-1; D possibly corresponds to TRBD1 (6 bases). Looked up from germline, CDR1 is LNHDA and CDR2 is SQIVND (reference sequence). Trimming took 11 bases from V and 6 from J, leaving 22 bases between them. This CDR3 has 14 residues. The CDR3 nucleotides read TGTGCCGTCGCAGGGGCCCCTGGTGGACCTGAAGCTTTCTTT. It codes for CAVAGAPGGPEAFF.

The chain links TRBV18 to TRBJ2-3; TRBD2 matches 7 bases. Germline V gene sequence: CDR1 KGHSH, CDR2 LQKENI. The CDR3 has 16 residues. Trimming cost V 2 bases and J 0 bases; bases outside gene matches: 5. Written as DNA, the CDR3 is TGTGCCAGCTCACCAGCATGGGGGGGGAGCACAGATACGCAGTATTTT. Translation: CASSPAWGGSTDTQYF.

V is TRBV5-4 and J is TRBJ2-6; possibly TRBD1 for D (5 bases). The CDR3 has 14 residues. Germline CDR1 and CDR2: SGHNT and YYREEE (reference sequence). The V and J ends lost 7 bases and 3 bases respectively, with 11 bases between them. Here the CDR3 reads CASGRQGGANVLTF. DNA of the CDR3: TGTGCCAGCGGACGGCAGGGTGGGGCCAACGTCCTGACTTTC.

This clone was seen once. This chain connects TRBV9 to TRBJ2-3; TRBD2 agrees at 7 bases. Unmatched junction bases numbered 3, after V lost 2 bases and J lost 6 bases. CDR3 length equals 13 residues. Germline CDR1 is SGDLS and CDR2 is YYNGEE. CDR3 sequence (DNA): TGTGCCAGCAGCGTCGGGGGGAGGGATACGCAGTATTTT. Encoded protein: CASSVGGRDTQYF.

This chain uses TRBV11-3 with TRBJ2-7; D possibly corresponds to TRBD2 (5 bases). V was pared by 0 bases and J by 12 bases, with 12 bases between. This CDR3 has 12 amino acids. The germline gives CDR1 SGHNT, CDR2 YENEEA. This chain's CDR3 is CASSLDEGETYF. The CDR3 region has the DNA TGTGCCAGCAGCTTAGACGAGGGAGAGACGTACTTC. The full variable domain, completed using reference TRBV11-3 and TRBJ2-7, is EAGVVQSPRYKIIEKKQPVAFWCNPISGHNTLYWYLQNLGQGPELLIRYENEEAVDDSQLPKDRFSAERLKGVDSTLKIQPAELGDSAVYLCASSLDEGETYFGPGTRLTVT.

The V and J genes are TRBV3-1 (or the pseudogene TRBV3-2) and TRBJ1-5; 8 bases align to TRBD1. Germline CDR1 is LGHDT and CDR2 is YNNKEL (reference sequence). With 2 bases clipped from V and 2 bases from J, the junction kept 5 bases outside the gene matches. The CDR3 has 16 amino acids. This chain's CDR3 is CASSQTGQGGNQPQHF. The CDR3 DNA sequence: TGTGCCAGCAGCCAAACCGGACAGGGTGGCAATCAGCCCCAGCATTTT.

The chain employs TRBV6-5 and TRBJ1-2, with D tentatively TRBD1 (6 bases). Trimming removed 2 bases at V and 4 bases at J, with 14 bases between. The CDR3 spans 15 residues. From germline, CDR1 is MNHEY and CDR2 SVGAGI. CDR3: CASSYGPTGGYGYTF. The CDR3 coding sequence is TGTGCCAGCAGTTACGGTCCGACAGGAGGCTATGGCTACACCTTC.

The chain uses TRBV9 and TRBJ2-7; 10 bases map to TRBD2. CDR1 and CDR2 (germline): SGDLS, YYNGEE. Unmatched junction bases numbered 1, after V lost 0 bases and J lost 4 bases. There are 14 residues in the CDR3. In DNA, the CDR3 is TGTGCCAGCAGCGTAGGGACTAGCGGTTACGAGCAGTACTTC. This gives the protein CASSVGTSGYEQYF.

The genes are TRBV10-3 and TRBJ2-4, with 11 bases aligning to TRBD1. CDR3 length: 16 residues. The junction had 9 bases not matched to a gene; V was cut back by 5 bases and J by 6 bases. Looked up from germline, CDR1 is ENHRY and CDR2 is SYGVKD. DNA of the CDR3: TGTGCCATCAGTCCTGGACAGGGGGCCTCTGGAAACATTCAGTACTTC. Amino acids: CAISPGQGASGNIQYF.

This sequence joins TRBV2 and TRBJ2-3; tentatively, D is TRBD2 (5 bases). The V gene's germline CDR1 is SNHLY and CDR2 FYNNEI. Trimming shortened V by 7 bases and J by 4 bases, and 12 bases separated the two germline ends. The CDR3 totals 13 residues. The chain's CDR3 is CASKPDGADTQYF. In DNA, the CDR3 is TGTGCCAGCAAACCGGACGGGGCAGATACGCAGTATTTT.

The rearrangement joins TRBV27 to TRBJ2-3; possibly TRBD2 for D (5 bases). Trimming stripped 4 bases from V and 11 bases from J, with 22 bases between. Germline V gives CDR1 MNHEY, CDR2 SMNVEV (reference sequence). The CDR3 runs to 15 residues. CDR3 nucleotide sequence: TGTGCCAGCAGTTCCACCCCCCAGGACTCGAAGGGGCAGTATTTT. Its translation: CASSSTPQDSKGQYF.

V and J are TRBV5-1 and TRBJ2-3, with D possibly matching TRBD1 (5 bases). The germline V gene has CDR1 SGHRS and CDR2 YFSETQ. V was pared by 0 bases and J by 2 bases, with 10 bases between. The CDR3 extends over 15 amino acids. CDR3 loop: CASSLVDRYTDTQYF. In DNA form, the CDR3 reads TGCGCCAGCAGCTTGGTTGACAGATACACAGATACGCAGTATTTT.

The chain employs TRBV18 and TRBJ2-7; 7 nucleotides align to TRBD2. CDR3 length equals 15 residues. J gave up 5 bases and V 3 bases, and 10 bases lay outside the gene matches. Per germline, CDR1 KGHSH and CDR2 LQKENI. This chain's CDR3 is CASSPWPGGVNEQYF. The CDR3 region has the DNA TGTGCCAGCTCACCCTGGCCTGGGGGGGTCAACGAGCAGTACTTC.

The rearrangement uses TRBV29-1 and TRBJ2-7; 9 nucleotides line up with TRBD1. Germline loops: CDR1 SQVTM, CDR2 ANQGSEA. The junction had 7 bases not matched to a gene; V was cut back by 0 bases and J by 4 bases. The CDR3 loop spans 15 amino acids. In DNA form, the CDR3 reads TGCAGCGTTGAAGATACCGGGACAGGGTTGTACGAGCAGTACTTC. Protein product: CSVEDTGTGLYEQYF.

By share of the sample, this clone is medium-sized (0.01 to 0.1%). The chain uses TRBV7-2 and TRBJ1-2; the match to TRBD1 covers 9 bases. J gave up 3 bases and V 3 bases, and 5 bases lay outside the gene matches. This CDR3 spans 15 amino acids. Germline CDR1 reads SGHTA; CDR2 reads FQGNSA. DNA of the CDR3: TGTGCCAGCAGCTTGGGACAGGGTTCGGACTATGGCTACACCTTC. Amino acid sequence: CASSLGQGSDYGYTF.

This clone appeared a single time. This chain connects TRBV5-1 to TRBJ1-1; possible D gene TRBD1, 6 bases. V dropped 0 bases and J dropped 6 bases, with 15 bases sitting between them. The CDR3 consists of 15 residues. Looked up from germline, CDR1 is SGHRS and CDR2 is YFSETQ. CDR3 DNA sequence: TGCGCCAGCAGCTTGGCCCGGGCAGGGGTGGCTGAAGCTTTCTTT. This encodes CASSLARAGVAEAFF.

This chain joins TRBV4-3 and TRBJ1-2; D unclear. Germline V gene data show CDR1 as LGHNA and CDR2 as YSLEER. This CDR3 is 14 amino acids long. Deletions cut 3 bases from V and 6 bases from J, with 14 bases between. DNA for the CDR3: TGCGCCAGCAGCCATTTAGACACGGCCGATGGCTACACCTTC. Translating gives CASSHLDTADGYTF.

This chain links TRBV7-8 with TRBJ1-2; TRBD1 matches at 8 bases. The germline V gene encodes CDR1 SGHVS and CDR2 FQNEAQ. The CDR3 is 13 residues long. V trimming: 5 bases; J trimming: 4 bases; junction bases outside the gene matches: 3. As DNA, the CDR3 is TGTGCCAGCAGCGCGACAGGGGTCTATGGCTACACCTTC. This codes for CASSATGVYGYTF.

The J gene is TRBJ2-3, the V gene TRBV7-9, with 7 bases identical to TRBD1. CDR3 length: 15 amino acids. CDR1 and CDR2 (germline): SEHNR, FQNEAQ (reference sequence). J was trimmed by 1 base and V by 5 bases; bases with no gene match: 6. The CDR3 here is CASSIRGLGTDTQYF. The DNA of the CDR3 is TGTGCCAGCAGCATCAGGGGGTTAGGCACAGATACGCAGTATTTT.

The V and J genes are TRBV7-8 and TRBJ1-3; D unresolved. CDR1 and CDR2 (germline): SGHVS, FQNEAQ. The CDR3 sequence is 15 residues long. V was cut by 5 bases and J by 2 bases, with 13 bases left in between. The CDR3: CASSPRRVTGNTIYF. The CDR3 coding sequence is TGTGCCAGCAGCCCCCGGCGGGTTACTGGAAACACCATATATTTT.

CDR3 loop: CASSEQVSTDTQYF. The CDR3 nucleotides read TGCGCCAGCAGCGAACAGGTCAGCACAGATACGCAGTATTTT. V usage is TRBV5-1 and J usage is TRBJ2-3, with a weak D call TRBD1 (5 bases). The CDR3 runs 14 residues. V lost 4 bases and J lost 0, with 9 bases in between. Germline CDR1 reads SGHRS; CDR2 reads YFSETQ.

The chain uses TRBV7-2 and TRBJ2-3; 7 nucleotides line up with TRBD2. The CDR3 is 15 amino acids. The V gene end was trimmed by 5 bases and the J gene end by 3 bases; junction bases not matched to a gene: 8. Germline V gene data show CDR1 as SGHTA and CDR2 as FQGNSA. The chain's CDR3 is CASSRMGGRTDTQYF. CDR3 bases: TGTGCCAGCAGCCGTATGGGGGGGAGGACAGATACGCAGTATTTT.

The rearrangement links TRBV28 to TRBJ2-6, with a weak D call TRBD2 (5 bases). Germline-derived CDR1 and CDR2 are MDHEN and SYDVKM. Trimming removed 2 bases from V and 1 base from J, with 15 bases in between. This CDR3 contains 18 residues. CDR3 nucleotide sequence: TGTGCCAGCAGTTTAGGACGGAGGCGGGCTTCTGGGGCCAACGTCCTGACTTTC. This gives the protein CASSLGRRRASGANVLTF.

The chain employs TRBV19 and TRBJ1-5; D uncertain. The V gene lost 1 base and the J gene lost 11 bases, with 9 bases spanning the gap. The CDR3 totals 12 residues. CDR1 and CDR2 (germline): LNHDA, SQIVND (reference sequence). In DNA form, the CDR3 reads TGTGCCAGTAGTATAGGGTTCGAGGCCCAGCATTTT. Encoded protein: CASSIGFEAQHF.

The gene calls are TRBV4-1 and TRBJ2-3, with 9 nucleotides matching TRBD2. V was pared by 6 bases and J by 5 bases, with 12 bases of the junction left unmatched. The CDR3 loop spans 16 amino acids. Germline V gene sequence: CDR1 MGHRA, CDR2 YSYEKL. CDR3 amino acids: CASRAGLAVFGDTQYF. The DNA of the CDR3 is TGCGCCAGCAGGGCGGGACTAGCTGTTTTTGGAGATACGCAGTATTTT.

This sequence joins TRBV6-5 and TRBJ1-2; the D is unclear. Germline CDR1 MNHEY, CDR2 SVGAGI. The CDR3 loop spans 11 amino acids. Trimming removed 8 bases from V and 5 bases from J, with 9 bases in between. For the CDR3, the DNA is TGTGCCAGCGAGAGGGTATATGGCTACACCTTC. It yields the protein CASERVYGYTF.

The chain combines TRBV19 with TRBJ1-2; D possibly corresponds to TRBD1 (6 bases). The germline gives CDR1 LNHDA, CDR2 SQIVND (reference sequence). The V and J ends lost 5 bases and 2 bases respectively, with 21 bases between them. There are 17 residues in the CDR3. The DNA of the CDR3 is TGTGCCAGTAGTTTCTTCCGGGACACGAATACGAACTATGGCTACACCTTC. It is translated as CASSFFRDTNTNYGYTF. The whole variable domain, filled in from reference TRBV19 and TRBJ1-2, reads DGGITQSPKYLFRKEGQNVTLSCEQNLNHDAMYWYRQDPGQGLRLIYYSQIVNDFQKGDIAEGYSVSREKKESFPLTVTSAQKNPTAFYLCASSFFRDTNTNYGYTFGSGTRLTVV.

This sequence joins TRBV9 and TRBJ1-6; 8 bases fit TRBD1. The CDR3 length is 14 residues. Germline trimming cut 4 bases from V and 12 bases from J; bases unmatched to any gene: 9. Germline CDR1 is SGDLS and CDR2 is YYNGEE. The CDR3 DNA reads TGTGCCAGCAGCTCAGGACAGGGACCGCAACCCCTCCACTTT. It translates to CASSSGQGPQPLHF.

The sample holds one count of this clone. The genes are TRBV11-2 and TRBJ2-1; D unclear. Trimming stripped 4 bases from V and 10 bases from J, with 8 bases between. The CDR3 spans 11 residues. CDR1 SGHAT and CDR2 FQNNGV come from the germline V gene. CDR3 protein: CASSYLEEQFF. CDR3 DNA: TGTGCCAGCAGCTATCTGGAGGAGCAGTTCTTC.

This clone was observed a single time. The chain links TRBV28 to TRBJ1-3; TRBD1 matches 7 bases. The J segment lost 3 bases and the V segment lost 4 bases, leaving 6 bases of the junction unmatched. The length of the CDR3 is 15 residues. The germline V gene encodes CDR1 MDHEN and CDR2 SYDVKM. The CDR3: CASSSTGVGGNTIYF. The CDR3 DNA reads as TGTGCCAGCAGTTCTACAGGGGTAGGTGGAAACACCATATATTTT.